What follows are 7 T cell receptor beta chains derived from one specimen sequenced in a study of T cell repertoires in cytomegalovirus infection. TCRdb reanalysed the reads using MiXCR and keeps one entry per CDR3 protein. The profile shows approximately 990,000 distinct CDR3 sequences, 25% to 40% of them singletons. These TCRs' antigens remain unknown. The specimen comprised cultured CD8+ T cells from PBMCs, sampled from culture after CMV antigen stimulation. All receptors derive from a human donor in good health (CMV status not recorded). Some clones in this sample may be carry-over from other donors' samples.

This clonotype was recorded only once. J is TRBJ2-4 and V is TRBV27; the D is unclear. V lost 1 base, J lost 1 base, and 5 bases lay in between. Germline assignment: CDR1 MNHEY and CDR2 SMNVEV (reference sequence). The CDR3 totals 14 residues. CDR3 sequence (DNA): TGTGCCAGCAGTTTATTGGGGGCCAAAAACATTCAGTACTTC. Translation gives CASSLLGAKNIQYF.

This chain links TRBV10-3 with TRBJ2-2; TRBD2 matches at 9 bases. Trimming took 6 bases from V and 2 from J; bases not matched to a gene: 7. The germline gives CDR1 ENHRY, CDR2 SYGVKD. This CDR3 region has 16 residues. The CDR3 sequence is CAIRPTSGANTGELFF. The CDR3 DNA reads TGTGCCATCAGGCCGACTAGCGGAGCAAACACCGGGGAGCTGTTTTTT.

The rearrangement joins TRBV12-3 or TRBV12-4 to TRBJ2-2; D may be TRBD2 (6 bases). Trimming removed 2 bases from V and 3 bases from J, with 13 bases in between. This CDR3 comprises 16 residues. The CDR3 sequence: CASSLRSGVYTGELFF. CDR3 nucleotides: TGTGCCAGCAGTTTAAGATCGGGGGTGTACACCGGGGAGCTGTTTTTT.

The rearrangement uses TRBV7-9 and TRBJ2-7, with 9 bases fitting TRBD1. The CDR3 is 15 amino acids. Trimming cost V 5 bases and J 2 bases; bases outside gene matches: 7. Germline V gene sequence: CDR1 SEHNR, CDR2 FQNEAQ (reference sequence). The CDR3 here is CASSLWTGDTYEQYF. DNA of the CDR3: TGTGCCAGCAGCCTATGGACAGGGGACACCTACGAGCAGTACTTC.

The chain employs TRBV24-1 and TRBJ2-3; D is perhaps TRBD1 (5 bases). The CDR3 runs 14 residues. V was pared by 0 bases and J by 6 bases, with 9 bases between. Germline V CDR1 and CDR2: KGHDR, SFDVKD. CDR3 protein: CATSDLSRDDTQYF. Written as DNA, the CDR3 is TGTGCCACCAGTGATTTGTCCAGGGATGATACGCAGTATTTT.

This clonotype was picked up a small number of times. The chain joins TRBV7-6 to TRBJ1-4; TRBD1 matches 8 bases. The CDR3 covers 16 residues. The germline V gene encodes CDR1 SGHVS and CDR2 FNYEAQ. V lost 4 bases to trimming and J lost 3 bases; unmatched junction nucleotides: 7. This CDR3 reads CASSSRQGPANEKLFF. CDR3 in DNA: TGTGCCAGCAGCTCGCGACAGGGGCCGGCTAATGAAAAACTGTTTTTT.

The CDR3 nucleotides are TGTGCCAGCAGCCAAGGAAGGCAACTGGAGACCCAGTACTTC. Translating gives CASSQGRQLETQYF. V gene TRBV2 combines with J gene TRBJ2-5; no firm D call. V lost 6 bases to trimming and J lost 5 bases, with 16 bases between them. This CDR3 contains 14 residues. CDR1 SNHLY and CDR2 FYNNEI come from the germline V gene.